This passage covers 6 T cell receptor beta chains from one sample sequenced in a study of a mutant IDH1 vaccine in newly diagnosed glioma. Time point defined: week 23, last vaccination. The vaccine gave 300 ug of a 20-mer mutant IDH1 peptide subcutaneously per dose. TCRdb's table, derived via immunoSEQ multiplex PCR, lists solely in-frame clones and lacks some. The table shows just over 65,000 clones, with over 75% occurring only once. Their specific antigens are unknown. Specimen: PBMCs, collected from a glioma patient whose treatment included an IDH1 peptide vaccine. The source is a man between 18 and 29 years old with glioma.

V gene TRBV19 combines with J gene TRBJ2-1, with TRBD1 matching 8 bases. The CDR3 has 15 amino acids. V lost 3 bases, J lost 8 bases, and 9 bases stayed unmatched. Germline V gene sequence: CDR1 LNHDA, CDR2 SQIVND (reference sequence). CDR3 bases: TGTGCCAGTAGTATCACCTGGACAGGGACGGATGAGCAGTTCTTC. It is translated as CASSITWTGTDEQFF.

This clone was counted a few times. Here the CDR3 DNA reads TGTGCCAGCAGCTTATCGGCGGGAACTAATGAAAAACTGTTTTTT. Translated, it gives CASSLSAGTNEKLFF. V is TRBV7-9 and J is TRBJ1-4, with unresolved D. The CDR3 extends over 15 amino acids. CDR1 and CDR2 (germline): SEHNR, FQNEAQ (reference sequence). The V end was cut by 2 bases, the J end by 1 base, with 8 bases between.

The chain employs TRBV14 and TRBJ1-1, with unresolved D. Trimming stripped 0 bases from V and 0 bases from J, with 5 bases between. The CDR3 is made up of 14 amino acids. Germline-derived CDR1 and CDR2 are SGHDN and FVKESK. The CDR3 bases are TGTGCCAGCAGCCAAGAAGGGCTGAACACTGAAGCTTTCTTT. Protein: CASSQEGLNTEAFF.

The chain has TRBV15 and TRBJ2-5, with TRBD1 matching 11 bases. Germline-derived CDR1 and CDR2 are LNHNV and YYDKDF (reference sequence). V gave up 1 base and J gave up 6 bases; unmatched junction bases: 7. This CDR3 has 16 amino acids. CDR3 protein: CATSRGSGQGGKTQYF. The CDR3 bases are TGTGCCACCAGCAGAGGTTCGGGACAGGGGGGGAAGACCCAGTACTTC.

The CDR3: CASSLETIPNYGYTF. The CDR3 bases are TGTGCCAGCAGCTTAGAAACAATACCTAACTATGGCTACACCTTC. The rearrangement joins TRBV7-8 to TRBJ1-2; D uncertain. CDR1 and CDR2 from the germline V gene are SGHVS and FQNEAQ. The CDR3 spans 15 residues. The V gene lost 1 base and the J gene lost 0 bases, with 9 bases spanning the gap.

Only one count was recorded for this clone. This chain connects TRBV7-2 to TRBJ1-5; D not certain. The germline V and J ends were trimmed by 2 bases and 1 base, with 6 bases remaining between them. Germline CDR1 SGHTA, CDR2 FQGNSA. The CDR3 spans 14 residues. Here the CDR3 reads CASSLTGSNQPQHF. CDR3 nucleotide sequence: TGTGCCAGCAGCTTAACGGGGAGCAATCAGCCCCAGCATTTT.